These 8 T cell receptor beta chains came from one sample sequenced in a study of CXCR3-negative and CXCR3-positive naive CD8 T cells. Via 5' RACE with UMI labels, TRB cDNA libraries were prepared. Using the 5' RACE reads, TCRdb records one entry per CDR3 protein without DNA. This listing includes roughly 48,000 distinct CDR3 sequences. The sequenced sample consisted of memory CD8+ T cells from blood. Receptor source: a human donor in good health. Some clones in this sample may be carry-over from other donors' samples.

V is TRBV12-3 or TRBV12-4 and J is TRBJ1-1. The CDR3 runs to 13 residues. The CDR3 here is CASGQTENTEAFF.

V is TRBV5-1 and J is TRBJ2-1; lacking DNA, the TRBD1 call made by TCRdb goes unchecked. CDR3 size: 14 residues. CDR1 SGHRS and CDR2 YFSETQ come from the germline V gene. CDR3 sequence: CASSLGSHPDEQFF.

V gene TRBV5-5 combines with J gene TRBJ1-4; the TCRdb D gene call, TRBD1, has no DNA to confirm it. The CDR3 is 13 amino acids. Per germline, CDR1 SGHKS and CDR2 YYEKEE (reference sequence). Here the CDR3 reads CASSLAGDEKLFF.

The chain joins TRBV6-4 to TRBJ2-3; checking the TCRdb D call of TRBD1 is not possible without DNA. This CDR3 has 14 residues. Germline V gene sequence: CDR1 MRHNA, CDR2 SNTAGT. The CDR3: CASSVTGATDTQYF.

The CDR3 loop is CASSYFSGGPTGELFF. The chain uses TRBV6-6 and TRBJ2-2; TCRdb selects TRBD2, and the lack of DNA leaves this call unchecked. Germline loops: CDR1 MNHNY, CDR2 SVGAGI (reference sequence). CDR3 length: 16 amino acids.

The V gene is TRBV14, the J gene TRBJ1-1. The CDR3 is 14 residues long. Germline CDR1 SGHDN, CDR2 FVKESK. The CDR3 is CASSLTGTNTEAFF.

V is TRBV21-1 and J is TRBJ2-5; TCRdb proposes TRBD1, but this gene call is untestable without DNA. TRBV21-1 is tagged as a pseudogene. The CDR3 has 17 residues. The CDR3 spells CASSKGGGGSKKETQYF.

This chain joins TRBV7-2 and TRBJ2-1; TCRdb names TRBD1, which stays unverified in the absence of DNA. The germline V gene encodes CDR1 SGHTA and CDR2 FQGNSA. This CDR3 contains 16 residues. CDR3 sequence: CASSGASDRVFNEQFF.